This T cell receptor (beta chain) was profiled in a study of blood T cell repertoires in COVID-19. Germline V gives CDR1 MNHEY, CDR2 SMNVEV (reference sequence). The V gene lost 6 bases and the J gene lost 7 bases, with 34 bases spanning the gap. The CDR3 is 20 residues long. In the original workflow: The authors estimated nucleated cell counts from reference gene primer amplification. Method: immunoSEQ multiplex PCR; TCRdb's copy keeps in-frame clones and lacks some. V, J and clone size are taken as reported in that table, and D and trimming were inferred from the DNA itself. Counted here are 250,000 to 300,000 clones, around nine tenths occurring once; the ten biggest clones make up under 15%. Seattle participants joined during active infection and were tracked over time. This clone has only one observation.

The receptor was isolated from a woman aged 70-85 years with COVID-19, enrolled during active disease. The gene calls are TRBV27 and TRBJ2-1; TRBD2 is a possible D gene (5 bases). Sequenced: peripheral blood. The CDR3 sequence is CASSHPGVSTGGEVRNEQFF. The CDR3 region has the DNA TGTGCCAGCAGCCATCCGGGTGTCTCGACCGGAGGTGAGGTCCGAAATGAGCAGTTCTTC.